This T cell receptor beta chain was recovered during a study of breast tumors, draining lymph nodes, adjacent tissues listed by TCRdb under 2016. Context from the whole study: The study compared TCR beta repertoires across tumor, adjacent nontumor tissue and axillary lymph nodes from breast cancer patients. In human breast cancer, the study set out to assess how tumor, surrounding tissue and draining lymph node repertoires relate to one another and whether T cells might be exchanged between them.

Reading the germline V gene gives CDR1 SGHRS and CDR2 YFSETQ. V is pared back by 0 bases and J by 5 bases, with 22 bases lying between the germline termini. The CDR3 contains 18 residues, cysteine and phenylalanine counted. Only the CDR3 region is kept as DNA, spanning 54 bases read in frame from base 1. As for this clonotype: Its antigen is not yet known. No base qualities exist here, and no much larger clone lies one base off it.

These reads were obtained on an Illumina HiSeq 2000. TCR beta chain libraries were generated through multiplex PCR amplification. The amplified TCR beta chain products were analyzed by high-throughput sequencing. The public reads were run again by TCRdb, first through fastp at Q25 and then through MiXCR, and only productive beta chains were kept. Each entry is one CDR3 protein sequence, shown with its most common DNA and genes. Within this sample are about 180,000 distinct CDR3 sequences, with 33% of them counted one time only. 3% to 4% of the sample is taken by the ten largest. The research as a whole found: Tumor and nontumor tissue repertoires were found to be significantly more similar in luminal-like than in basal-like breast cancer. Tumor T-cell repertoires showed less diversity than lymph node repertoires and more diversity than nontumor tissue repertoires, and tumor T-cell repertoires showed preferential V and J gene usage. Rather than being directly demonstrated, the conclusion that tumor T cells originate in lymph nodes was presented as consistent with a hypothesis. A scenario in which most tumor T cells derive from the lymph node and then expand within tumor tissue was judged to be consistent with the data.

The lymph node samples were taken from the axillary draining lymph nodes of breast cancer patients. In this chain, TRBV5-1 is recombined with TRBJ2-3; perhaps TRBD1 is the D gene, with 6 bases matching. The sequence derives from a female donor with breast cancer. Some clones in this sample may be carry-over from other donors' samples. Sample: axillary lymph node tissue. The nucleotide sequence is TGCGCCAGCAGCTTGGCCCCACAGGGAAATAATGGGGGAGATACGCAGTATTTT. Translation gives CASSLAPQGNNGGDTQYF. Joined to the reference TRBV5-1 and TRBJ2-3 proteins, this CDR3 gives the full variable domain: KAGVTQTPRYLIKTRGQQVTLSCSPISGHRSVSWYQQTPGQGLQFLFEYFSETQRNKGNFPGRFSGRQFSNSRSEMNVSTLELGDSALYLCASSLAPQGNNGGDTQYFGPGTRLTVL.